This T cell receptor beta chain was captured in a study of T cell repertoires in cytomegalovirus infection. On this clonotype itself: Its antigen is not known.

TCRdb fed the reads into MiXCR, producing one record per CDR3 protein. The table has roughly 730,000 distinct CDR3 sequences, 30% to 40% seen once. The CDR3 is made up of 13 amino acids. Looked up from germline, CDR1 is LNHDA and CDR2 is SQIVND (reference sequence). Trimming stripped 6 bases from V and 1 base from J, with 10 bases between. The sample consisted of cultured PBMCs, taken from culture after CMV antigen stimulation. The chain is built from TRBV19 and TRBJ2-7; tentative D call: TRBD1 (5 bases). The TCR originated in a human donor in good health (CMV status not recorded). Some clones in this sample may be carry-over from other donors' samples. DNA for the CDR3: TGTGCCAGTAGAGGTAGGGGATCCTACGAGCAGTACTTC. The encoded protein is CASRGRGSYEQYF. The whole variable domain, remainder taken from reference TRBV19 and TRBJ2-7, is DGGITQSPKYLFRKEGQNVTLSCEQNLNHDAMYWYRQDPGQGLRLIYYSQIVNDFQKGDIAEGYSVSREKKESFPLTVTSAQKNPTAFYLCASRGRGSYEQYFGPGTRLTVT.